This record covers a single T cell receptor (beta chain). In this sample, this clone turned up once. It has no known antigen specificity. No much larger clone is present one base from it, and per-base qualities are unavailable. These data originate in a study of shared clonotypes between healthy human individuals (dated by TCRdb to 2020 to 2021). About the investigation overall: The cohort comprised a couple of women and a few men aged 18 to 49 years. Libraries were prepared and TCR repertoires were sequenced by different laboratories using diverse techniques, in order to increase sequencing depth and limit assay-specific biases. To estimate repertoire size and how much clonotypes are shared between individuals, the study performed deep sequencing of blood TCR repertoires from 4 to 6 healthy adults. For each donor, CD4 naive and CD4 memory were each given three plates, CD8 naive was given two plates, and CD8 memory was given one plate. Per donor, leukapheresis produced somewhere between about 0.94 and 10 billion PBMCs. What the study reported, not specific to this receptor: Higher generation probabilities were observed for clonotypes shared by all four sorted-subset donors than for non-shared clonotypes. Sharing across a few donors was observed for approximately 5% of naive CD4, less than 4% of naive CD8, over 2% of memory CD4, and about 0.39% of memory CD8 clonotypes. Based on pairwise subsampling, the degree of clonotype sharing among donors was expected to be affected by sequencing depth. Larger estimated clonotype richness was generally found for naive subsets than for memory subsets. Rarefaction of sorted-subset datasets indicated incomplete sequencing despite the large sequencing depth. Because the study included only a small number of donors, the genetic and exposure-history diversity represented was limited. Sampling was limited to blood, and TCR repertoires in tissue likely differ from TCR repertoires in blood.

The donors were healthy, HIV-negative adults with no recently reported acute infections or vaccinations. All donors were Caucasian adults living in Nashville, Tennessee, USA. CD4+ T cells were enriched by magnetic negative selection; naive cells were then positively selected on CD45RA, and the negative fraction formed the memory subset. After blood collection by leukapheresis, PBMCs were isolated using Ficoll-Histopaque density gradient centrifugation and then cryopreserved in the vapor phase of liquid nitrogen. Analytical flow cytometry was used to check the purity and quantity of every magnetically sorted T cell population. From each sorted fraction, genomic DNA was isolated and quantified by UV absorbance on a Nanodrop 2000c. Using the deep immunoSEQ assay, TCR CDR3 regions were amplified from genomic DNA by multiplex PCR. For each cell subset, the extracted genomic DNA was distributed evenly across all wells of several immunoSEQ 96-well plates, and each plate served as one replicate. For sorted subsets, around 0.2 ug genomic DNA, equal to about 30,000 T cell genomes, was loaded into each replicate PCR. Purified libraries were quantified with a Qubit 3.0 fluorometer, sized on a Bioanalyzer 2100, and re-quantified with the KAPA Library Quantification kit. Each immunoSEQ 96-well plate was sequenced on its own single-read 150-cycle Illumina NextSeq 550 flow cell. The published analysis was carried out like this. Because the immunoSEQ output included only junctional sequences and no quality scores, the filtering could not be the same as the filtering used for full-length reads. To assign V/J genes and CDR3, sequences were annotated using PyIR, a Python wrapper for IgBLAST v1.9, with IMGT germline references. Reads were removed for weak V/J assignments (E-value above 1e-6), missing CDR3, stop codons, out-of-frame junctions, or ambiguous translated residues. V3J clonotypes were defined as sequences sharing an identical inferred V gene, J gene, and CDR3 amino acid sequence. Percentage overlap between repertoires was computed as shared unique clonotypes divided by the size of the smaller repertoire. Three approaches were used to assess repertoire richness: RTK rarefaction, the Chao1 estimator, and Recon v2.1 estimates of unobserved clonotypes. OLGA was used to compute generation probabilities for all TCRbeta clonotypes that the gDNA method yielded from four donors. TCRdb obtained this table from immuneACCESS and retained in-frame rearrangements with V and J assigned. These tables miss some clones; where compared with another copy, unresolved V genes account for less than half of the shortfall, and the remainder is unexplained. The V and J calls and clone size come from that table; D and trimming were worked out from the DNA. A total of over a million clones appear in this sample, approximately 97% of them only once. The ten largest clones take up approximately 1.1% of the sample.

The sample was naive CD4+ T cells sorted from blood. The cell subset or site label corresponds to: CD45RA+ positively selected. The TCR comes from a man aged 25 to 45 in good health.

The encoded CDR3 is CASGLVRGTGSHYGYTF. DNA sequence: TGTGCTAGTGGTTTGGTACGAGGGACAGGGAGTCACTATGGCTACACCTTC. Here the chain combines TRBV12-5 and TRBJ1-2; TRBD1 lines up with 9 middle nucleotides. CDR1 and CDR2 were assigned from the germline V gene as LGHNT and FRNRAP. V is trimmed back by 0 bases and J by 3 bases, and the junction contains 8 bases that no gene match accounts for. The CDR3 measures 17 amino acids from cysteine to phenylalanine. The retained sequence is limited to the CDR3, 51 bases, with the frame set at the first base.